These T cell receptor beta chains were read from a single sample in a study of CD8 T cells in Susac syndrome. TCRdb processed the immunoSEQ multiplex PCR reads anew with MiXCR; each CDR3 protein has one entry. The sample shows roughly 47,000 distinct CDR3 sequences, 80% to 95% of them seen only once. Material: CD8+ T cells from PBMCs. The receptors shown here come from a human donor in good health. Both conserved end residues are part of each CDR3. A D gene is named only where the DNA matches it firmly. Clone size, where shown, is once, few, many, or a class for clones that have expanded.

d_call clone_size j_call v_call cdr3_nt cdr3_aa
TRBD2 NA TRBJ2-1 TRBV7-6 TGTGCCAGCAGCGTACTAGCGGGCCCCTACAATGAGCAGTTCTTC CASSVLAGPYNEQFF
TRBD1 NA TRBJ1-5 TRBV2 TGTGCCAGCAGGGACAGGACCTCCAATCAGCCCCAGCATTTT CASRDRTSNQPQHF
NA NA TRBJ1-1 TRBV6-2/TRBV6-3 TGTGCCAGCAGCGTCGGAAGGACCACTGAAGCTTTCTTT CASSVGRTTEAFF
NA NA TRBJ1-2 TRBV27 TGTGCCAGCAGTTCGTTCACTGACTATGGCTACACCTTC CASSSFTDYGYTF
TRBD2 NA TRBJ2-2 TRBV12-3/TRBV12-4 TGTGCCAGCAGTGGACTAGCGGGATCCGGGGAGCTGTTTTTT CASSGLAGSGELFF
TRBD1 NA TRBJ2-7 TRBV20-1 TGCAGTGCCCCGGGACAGGGGGCCTACGAGCAGTACTTC CSAPGQGAYEQYF
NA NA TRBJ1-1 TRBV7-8 TGTGCCAGCAGCTTAGGGGCCGGGTGGAACACTGAAGCTTTCTTT CASSLGAGWNTEAFF
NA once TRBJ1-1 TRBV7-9 TGTGCCAGCAGCCCCGGAGGGACCGTTGAAGCTTTCTTT CASSPGGTVEAFF
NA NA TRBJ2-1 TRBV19 TGTGCCAGTAGTATGAGACTCGGGTACAATGAGCAGTTCTTC CASSMRLGYNEQFF
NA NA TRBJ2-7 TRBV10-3 TGTGCCATCAGTGACGCCGGGATGAGCTCCTACGAGCAGTACTTC CAISDAGMSSYEQYF
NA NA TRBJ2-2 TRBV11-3 TGTGCCAGCAGCTCACGTGGTTCCGGGACAAAGCTGCCCACCGGGGAGCTGTTTTTT CASSSRGSGTKLPTGELFF
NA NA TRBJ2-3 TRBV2 TGTGCCAGCAGTGGGAGCGTGGGCTCCACAGATACGCAGTATTTT CASSGSVGSTDTQYF
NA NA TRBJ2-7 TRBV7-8 TGTGCCAGCAGCGTAAAGCGGCTAATTACCCACGAGCAGTACTTC CASSVKRLITHEQYF
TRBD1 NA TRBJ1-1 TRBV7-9 TGTGCCAGCAGCTCCGACAGGGGGGCTGAAGCTTTCTTT CASSSDRGAEAFF
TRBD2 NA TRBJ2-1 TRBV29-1 TGCAGCGTTGAAGGTACGACTAGCGGAGTTTACAATGAGCAGTTCTTC CSVEGTTSGVYNEQFF
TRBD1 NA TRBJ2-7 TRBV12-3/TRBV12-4 TGTGCCAGCAGTTTTGGGGACAGTGCGTACGAGCAGTACTTC CASSFGDSAYEQYF
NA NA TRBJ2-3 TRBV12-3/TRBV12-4 TGTGCCAGCAGCCTAGCGCCTAGCACAGATACGCAGTATTTT CASSLAPSTDTQYF
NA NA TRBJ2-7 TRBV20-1 TGCAGTGCCCGAGAGGCCGGGGGTGCCTACGAGCAGTACTTC CSAREAGGAYEQYF
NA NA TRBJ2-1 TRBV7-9 TGTGCCAGCAGCTTAGTACACAATGAGCAGTTCTTC CASSLVHNEQFF
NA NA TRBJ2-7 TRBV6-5 TGTGCCAGCAGTCCTCTCGGGACGACGGTAGAAAAGCAGTACTTC CASSPLGTTVEKQYF
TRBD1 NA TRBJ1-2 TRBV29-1 TGCAGCGTTGATTCGGGCAGGGGGCCAGGCTATGGCTACACCTTC CSVDSGRGPGYGYTF
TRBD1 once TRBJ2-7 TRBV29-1 TGCAGCGTTCAGGGACAGGGAACCTACGAGCAGTACTTC CSVQGQGTYEQYF
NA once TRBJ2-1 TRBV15 TGTGCCACCAGCAGAATAGGGACCTACAATGAGCAGTTCTTC CATSRIGTYNEQFF
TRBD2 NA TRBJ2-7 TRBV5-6 TGTGCCAGCAGCCCGGGACTAGCCGTCGAGCAGTACTTC CASSPGLAVEQYF
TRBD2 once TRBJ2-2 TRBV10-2 TGCGCCAGCAGCCCCGGGAGGGCCGGTACCGGGGAGCTGTTTTTT CASSPGRAGTGELFF
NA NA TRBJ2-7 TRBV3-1 TGTGCCAGCAGCCCTCGGGGGTTGTTCTACGAGCAGTACTTC CASSPRGLFYEQYF
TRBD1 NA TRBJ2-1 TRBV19 TGTGCCAGTAGTATGGGACAGGGTGCCAATGAGCAGTTCTTC CASSMGQGANEQFF
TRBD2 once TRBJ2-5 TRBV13 TGTGCCAGCAGCTTAGAGTTGGGACTAGGAGAGACCCAGTACTTC CASSLELGLGETQYF
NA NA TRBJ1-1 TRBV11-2 TGTGCCAGCAGCTTCAGTATCAGGGGCGCGCGGAACACTGAAGCTTTCTTT CASSFSIRGARNTEAFF
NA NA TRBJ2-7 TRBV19 TGTGCCAGTAGTATAAACCCGGCGAGCTACGAGCAGTACTTC CASSINPASYEQYF
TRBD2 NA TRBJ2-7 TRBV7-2 TGTGCCAGCAGCGGCGGGACTAGCGGACACTACGAGCAGTACTTC CASSGGTSGHYEQYF
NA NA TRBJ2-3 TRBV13 TGTGCCAGCGATAAGTCTGATACGCAGTATTTT CASDKSDTQYF
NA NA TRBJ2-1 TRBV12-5 TGTGCTAGTGGTTTTGACAGCGCCGGAAGCTCCTACAATGAGCAGTTCTTC CASGFDSAGSSYNEQFF
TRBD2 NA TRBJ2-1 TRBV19 TGTGCCAGTAGTATAGGGGGGACTAGCGGGAGGTATGAGCAGTTCTTC CASSIGGTSGRYEQFF
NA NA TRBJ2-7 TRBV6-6 TGTGCCAGCAGTCCCGGGGGAGAGCAGTACTTC CASSPGGEQYF
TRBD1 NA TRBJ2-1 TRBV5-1 TGCGCCAGCGACAGGGGTAATCGGGGTGGTAATGAGCAGTTCTTC CASDRGNRGGNEQFF
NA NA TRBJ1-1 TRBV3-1 TGTGCCAGCAGCCCTTCTCTGGACAGCATGAACACTGAAGCTTTCTTT CASSPSLDSMNTEAFF
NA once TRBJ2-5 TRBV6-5 TGTGCCAGCAGTTACTCGGAGAGAGAGACCCAGTACTTC CASSYSERETQYF
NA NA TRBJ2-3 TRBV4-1 TGCGCCAGCAGCGTTTTGGCAAGCACAGATACGCAGTATTTT CASSVLASTDTQYF
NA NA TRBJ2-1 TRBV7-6 TGTGCCAGCAGCTTAGTGGGGGGCAGTGAGCAGTTCTTC CASSLVGGSEQFF
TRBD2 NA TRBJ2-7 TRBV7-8 TGTGCCAGCAGCTTGACGGGAGGTGACTACGAGCAGTACTTC CASSLTGGDYEQYF
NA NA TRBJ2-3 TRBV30 TGTGCCTGGAAATTTGGGGCGCTGTCGACGCAGTATTTT CAWKFGALSTQYF
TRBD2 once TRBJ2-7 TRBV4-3 TGCGCCAGCAGCCAAGATGGAAGCGGGGAACCCTACGAGCAGTACTTC CASSQDGSGEPYEQYF
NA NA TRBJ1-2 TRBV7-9 TGTGCCAGCAGCCATAGGGAGGGGACTAACTATGGCTACACCTTC CASSHREGTNYGYTF
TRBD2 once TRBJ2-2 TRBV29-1 TGCAGCGTTGCCGGGCTAGCGGGAGCGACTGTCGGGGAGCTGTTTTTT CSVAGLAGATVGELFF
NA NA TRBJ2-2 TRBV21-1 TGTGCCAGCCAAAGTAGACCGAGCCCGACTGTGAACACCGGGGAGCTGTTTTTT CASQSRPSPTVNTGELFF
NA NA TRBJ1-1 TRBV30 TGTGCCTGGACCGACCCCCAGAATGAAGCTTTCTTT CAWTDPQNEAFF
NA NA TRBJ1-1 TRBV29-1 TGCAGCGTTGAGAGTCTTGGACAGCCGAACACTGAAGCTTTCTTT CSVESLGQPNTEAFF
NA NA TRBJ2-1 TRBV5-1 TGCGCCAGCAGCTCGGCTAGCGTATACAATGAGCAGTTCTTC CASSSASVYNEQFF
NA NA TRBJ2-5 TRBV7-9 TGTGCCGCCTCAGTCGGAGGGGGGCAAGAGACCCAGTACTTC CAASVGGGQETQYF
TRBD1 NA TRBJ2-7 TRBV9 TGTGCCAGCAGCCCCGGCGACGGGGACAGATACGAGCAGTACTTC CASSPGDGDRYEQYF
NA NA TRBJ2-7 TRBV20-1 TGCAGTGCTAGAGATCGGGCGGGCCCCTACGAGCAGTACTTC CSARDRAGPYEQYF
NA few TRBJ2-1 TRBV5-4 TGTGCCAGCCCTGGCAGGGGATCCAATGAGCAGTTCTTC CASPGRGSNEQFF
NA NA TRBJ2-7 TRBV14 TGTGCCAGCAGCCAATTTGAGGCCACCTACGAGCAGTACTTC CASSQFEATYEQYF